The rows below give T cell receptor beta chains drawn from one sample of a study of T-cell reconstitution after alpha-beta-depleted transplantation in children. TCRdb redid the calling of the PCR reads with MiXCR, one entry per CDR3 protein. The data hold about 900,000 distinct CDR3 sequences, with roughly 31% observed a single time. The sequencing used PBMCs, mostly from graft donor cells, collected 360 days after TCRalphabeta/CD19-depleted stem cell transplant. The source is a boy younger than two who had a stem cell transplant for SCID, so the T cells may come from the graft donor. The CDR3 runs from the conserved cysteine through the conserved F or W.

v_gene: TRBV4-2
j_gene: TRBJ2-7
CDR3aa: CASSQDYGGPLEQYF

v_gene: TRBV4-1
j_gene: TRBJ1-1
CDR3aa: CASSQVVLLDTEAFF

v_gene: TRBV15
j_gene: TRBJ2-2
CDR3aa: CATSRALVELTGELFF

v_gene: TRBV6-2/TRBV6-3
j_gene: TRBJ2-5
CDR3aa: CASKEGGEETQYF

v_gene: TRBV4-1
j_gene: TRBJ1-5
CDR3aa: CASSQGRSREQPQHF

v_gene: TRBV2
j_gene: TRBJ2-1
CDR3aa: CASSPWGGGTYNEQFF

v_gene: TRBV2
j_gene: TRBJ2-7
CDR3aa: CASSEDGRTSYEQYF

v_gene: TRBV27
j_gene: TRBJ2-3
CDR3aa: CASSLSDDDTQYF

v_gene: TRBV15
j_gene: TRBJ2-1
CDR3aa: CATSNTLLRTGFYNEQFF

v_gene: TRBV5-1
j_gene: TRBJ2-1
CDR3aa: CASNRQGNINNEQFF

v_gene: TRBV25-1
j_gene: TRBJ2-3
CDR3aa: CASSEQGAPTDTQYF

v_gene: TRBV7-2
j_gene: TRBJ2-5
CDR3aa: CASSPWKAGGGETQYF

v_gene: TRBV25-1
j_gene: TRBJ2-7
CDR3aa: CASSELGKGGAMREQYF

v_gene: TRBV12-3/TRBV12-4
j_gene: TRBJ1-2
CDR3aa: CASSLAQTGFPWGYTF

v_gene: TRBV15
j_gene: TRBJ1-5
CDR3aa: CATSRDHRVRQPQHF

v_gene: TRBV24-1
j_gene: TRBJ2-6
CDR3aa: CATSDSTYSGANVLTF

v_gene: TRBV28
j_gene: TRBJ2-3
CDR3aa: CASSLTTTGTDTQYF

v_gene: TRBV5-1
j_gene: TRBJ2-7
CDR3aa: CASSSEASGYEQYF

v_gene: TRBV7-9
j_gene: TRBJ2-1
CDR3aa: CASRQKQGGPANEQFF

v_gene: TRBV7-8
j_gene: TRBJ2-6
CDR3aa: CASSLAYHVLTF

v_gene: TRBV2
j_gene: TRBJ1-5
CDR3aa: CASRWGDQPQHF

v_gene: TRBV24-1
j_gene: TRBJ2-1
CDR3aa: CATSDPSGGAGNEQFF

v_gene: TRBV29-1
j_gene: TRBJ2-7
CDR3aa: CSVGDSNEQYF

v_gene: TRBV5-1
j_gene: TRBJ2-3
CDR3aa: CASRDSHLGTDTQYF

v_gene: TRBV5-1
j_gene: TRBJ2-2
CDR3aa: CASSPMTGTGYTGELFF

v_gene: TRBV5-6
j_gene: TRBJ2-3
CDR3aa: CASSSTGFRTDTQYF

v_gene: TRBV5-5
j_gene: TRBJ2-5
CDR3aa: CASSRTGTQETQYF

v_gene: TRBV5-5
j_gene: TRBJ2-7
CDR3aa: CASSWTLTGKSSYEQYF

v_gene: TRBV4-2
j_gene: TRBJ1-1
CDR3aa: CASSPDFGGADTEAFF

v_gene: TRBV29-1
j_gene: TRBJ2-3
CDR3aa: CSVLQGPTDTQYF

v_gene: TRBV16
j_gene: TRBJ2-3
CDR3aa: CASSQSPSREGTDTQYF

v_gene: TRBV7-8
j_gene: TRBJ2-7
CDR3aa: CASSLGPDRPYEQYF